This passage covers 19 T cell receptor beta chains from one sample sequenced in a study of T cells after somatic rescue of genetic block. The repertoire was sequenced with immunoSEQ multiplex PCR; TCRdb's copy has only in-frame clones and lacks some. The sample contains tens of thousands of clones, 70% to 90% of which appear only once. Sequences were obtained from peripheral blood mononuclear cells (PBMCs). These receptor sequences come from a young woman.

The table lists this clone with a few counts. The rearrangement joins TRBV19 to TRBJ2-1, with D unresolved. V was shortened by 3 bases and J by 0 bases, with 9 bases between the two germline ends. This CDR3 is 15 amino acids long. CDR1 and CDR2 (germline): LNHDA, SQIVND (reference sequence). CDR3 in amino acids: CASSMLQSSYNEQFF. CDR3 nucleotide sequence: TGTGCCAGTAGTATGCTGCAAAGCTCCTACAATGAGCAGTTCTTC.

In this sample, this clone turned up once. This chain links TRBV15 with TRBJ2-3; D call uncertain. Per the germline V gene, CDR1 is LNHNV and CDR2 is YYDKDF (reference sequence). Deletions cut 0 bases from V and 5 bases from J, with 6 bases between. The CDR3 covers 13 residues. CDR3: CATSREIGDTQYF. In DNA, the CDR3 is TGTGCCACCAGCAGAGAGATCGGAGATACGCAGTATTTT.

The V gene is TRBV5-6, the J gene TRBJ2-5; a possible D gene is TRBD1 (5 bases). The J call may be mistaken, given a closer DNA end match to TRBJ2-7. The germline CDR1 and CDR2 sequences are SGHDT and YYEEEE. The CDR3 runs to 12 residues. This chain's CDR3 is CASSLQAREQYF. In DNA, the CDR3 is TGTGCCAGCAGCTTACAGGCGCGCGAGCAGTACTTC.

The V gene is TRBV28, the J gene TRBJ2-1; maybe TRBD2 (5 bases). The V gene lost 8 bases and the J gene lost 2 bases, with 16 bases spanning the gap. Per the germline V gene, CDR1 is MDHEN and CDR2 is SYDVKM. The CDR3 totals 15 residues. The CDR3 reads CASGESSLAYNEQFF. CDR3 nucleotides: TGTGCCAGCGGGGAGTCCTCTCTCGCCTACAATGAGCAGTTCTTC.

This chain connects TRBV29-1 to TRBJ2-5; no clear D. The CDR3 extends over 12 amino acids. Germline lookup yields CDR1 SQVTM and CDR2 ANQGSEA. V lost 8 bases and J 5 bases, leaving 15 bases between the germline ends. The CDR3 sequence: CSTGEPAETQYF. The CDR3 DNA reads as TGCAGCACCGGAGAACCGGCGGAGACCCAGTACTTC.

The chain has TRBV28 and TRBJ1-2; no reliable D call. The CDR3 consists of 13 residues. In germline, CDR1 is MDHEN, CDR2 SYDVKM. Trimming left V 3 bases short and J 4 bases short, with 9 bases between. The CDR3 sequence: CASSFQNSYGYTF. CDR3 in DNA: TGTGCCAGCAGTTTTCAGAACTCCTATGGCTACACCTTC.

This chain links TRBV27 with TRBJ1-4; 8 bases agree with TRBD1. Germline V gene sequence: CDR1 MNHEY, CDR2 SMNVEV (reference sequence). V lost 6 bases to trimming and J lost 7 bases; unmatched junction nucleotides: 7. CDR3 length: 14 amino acids. DNA of the CDR3: TGTGCCAGCAGAATTATCGGGACAGGTGAAAAACTGTTTTTT. This codes for CASRIIGTGEKLFF. Combining the CDR3 with reference TRBV27 and TRBJ1-4 gives the whole variable domain EAQVTQNPRYLITVTGKKLTVTCSQNMNHEYMSWYRQDPGLGLRQIYYSMNVEVTDKGDVPEGYKVSRKEKRNFPLILESPSPNQTSLYFCASRIIGTGEKLFFGSGTQLSVL.

The J gene is TRBJ1-3, the V gene TRBV5-6; TRBD1 matches 8 bases. The germline CDR1 and CDR2 sequences are SGHDT and YYEEEE. This CDR3 contains 14 residues. V lost 2 bases, J lost 2 bases, and 0 bases stayed unmatched. The CDR3 spells CASSLQGAGNTIYF. The CDR3 DNA sequence: TGTGCCAGCAGCTTACAGGGGGCTGGAAACACCATATATTTT. The variable domain in full, completed from reference TRBV5-6 and TRBJ1-3, reads DAGVTQSPTHLIKTRGQQVTLRCSPKSGHDTVSWYQQALGQGPQFIFQYYEEEERQRGNFPDRFSGHQFPNYSSELNVNALLLGDSALYLCASSLQGAGNTIYFGEGSWLTVV.

The chain combines TRBV5-1 with TRBJ2-6, with TRBD1 matching 8 bases. This CDR3 has 16 amino acids. The V and J ends lost 5 bases and 0 bases, in that order; junction bases with no gene match: 4. Germline-derived CDR1 and CDR2 are SGHRS and YFSETQ. This CDR3 is CASSLTGGSGANVLTF. The CDR3 coding sequence is TGCGCCAGCAGTTTAACAGGGGGCTCTGGGGCCAACGTCCTGACTTTC.

This sequence joins TRBV28 and TRBJ1-5; D possibly corresponds to TRBD1 (5 bases). V lost 8 bases and J lost 0, with 20 bases in between. This CDR3 comprises 17 residues. The V gene's germline CDR1 is MDHEN and CDR2 SYDVKM. The CDR3 protein is CASWGPRERSSNQPQHF. The CDR3 DNA follows: TGTGCCAGCTGGGGACCGCGAGAGAGAAGTAGCAATCAGCCCCAGCATTTT.

The chain employs TRBV2 and TRBJ1-1, with D maybe TRBD1 (5 bases). The V gene's germline CDR1 is SNHLY and CDR2 FYNNEI. The CDR3 extends over 13 amino acids. With 5 bases removed from V and 0 bases from J, the gap between germline ends came to 7 bases. CDR3 DNA sequence: TGTGCCAGCAGTCGGGGGGTGAACACTGAAGCTTTCTTT. Translating it yields CASSRGVNTEAFF.

The V and J genes are TRBV2 and TRBJ2-1, with 10 bases fitting TRBD2. Germline V gene sequence: CDR1 SNHLY, CDR2 FYNNEI. Losses at the gene ends were 3 bases for V and 1 base for J; bases not matched to a gene: 6. CDR3 size: 17 residues. CDR3: CASSETGLASSYNEQFF. CDR3 sequence (DNA): TGTGCCAGCAGTGAGACGGGACTAGCGTCTTCCTACAATGAGCAGTTCTTC.

This sequence joins TRBV7-4 and TRBJ2-7; maybe TRBD2 (6 bases). Germline CDR1 reads SGHVT; CDR2 reads SQSDAQ. Between the trimmed V and J ends, which lost 4 bases and 3 bases, there was a span of 16 bases. This CDR3 is 15 amino acids long. The CDR3 loop is CASSYPGEHFYEQYF. The CDR3 DNA follows: TGTGCCAGCAGCTATCCGGGAGAACATTTCTACGAGCAGTACTTC.

V gene TRBV6-1 combines with J gene TRBJ2-2; 10 bases match TRBD1. Germline-derived CDR1 and CDR2 are MNHNS and SASEGT. V gave up 2 bases and J gave up 0 bases; unmatched junction bases: 9. This CDR3 is 19 amino acids long. CDR3 loop: CASSELGQGLRTNTGELFF. CDR3 coding DNA: TGTGCCAGCAGTGAATTGGGACAGGGGCTTCGAACGAACACCGGGGAGCTGTTTTTT.

In its sample, this clone was seen a few times. The rearrangement uses TRBV15 and TRBJ2-7; D uncertain. Trimming removed 5 bases from V and 3 bases from J, with 14 bases in between. Germline CDR1 reads LNHNV; CDR2 reads YYDKDF (reference sequence). The length of the CDR3 is 14 residues. The CDR3 is CATSRAFRGYEQYF. Written as DNA, the CDR3 is TGTGCCACCAGCCGCGCGTTTCGTGGCTACGAGCAGTACTTC.

This sequence joins TRBV21-1 and TRBJ2-7. TRBV21-1 is marked as a pseudogene. The CDR3 length is 11 residues. The CDR3 DNA reads as TGTGCCAGCAGCAAGGGATACGAGCAGTACTTC. This codes for CASSKGYEQYF.

This sequence joins TRBV9 and TRBJ2-1, with D possibly called TRBD1 or TRBD2 (5 bases each). Germline lookup yields CDR1 SGDLS and CDR2 YYNGEE. This CDR3 has 16 amino acids. With 2 bases removed from V and 0 bases from J, the gap between germline ends came to 12 bases. DNA of the CDR3: TGTGCCAGCAGCGTCTTCGGGGACGGCTCCTACAATGAGCAGTTCTTC. The encoded protein is CASSVFGDGSYNEQFF. The variable domain in full, with the rest retrieved from reference TRBV9 and TRBJ2-1, is DSGVTQTPKHLITATGQRVTLRCSPRSGDLSVYWYQQSLDQGLQFLIQYYNGEERAKGNILERFSAQQFPDLHSELNLSSLELGDSALYFCASSVFGDGSYNEQFFGPGTRLTVL.

The rearrangement joins TRBV6-1 to TRBJ2-1; D ambiguous. The CDR3 spans 11 residues. Trimming removed 6 bases from V and 5 bases from J, with 5 bases in between. Per germline, CDR1 MNHNS and CDR2 SASEGT. The CDR3: CASRVHNEQFF. CDR3 DNA sequence: TGTGCCAGCAGGGTCCACAATGAGCAGTTCTTC.

The rearrangement uses TRBV7-2 and TRBJ1-5; a possible D gene is TRBD1 (6 bases). The CDR3 has 18 amino acids. CDR1 is SGHTA and CDR2 is FQGNSA in the germline V gene. V gave up 4 bases and J gave up 2 bases, with 21 bases separating them. CDR3 coding DNA: TGTGCCAGCAGCTCCCAGGGGAGAGACCGGCCGGGCAATCAGCCCCAGCATTTT. The encoded protein is CASSSQGRDRPGNQPQHF.